Listed below are T cell receptor beta chains from one sample, sequenced in a study of PD-1 blockade in mismatch repair-deficient tumors. Here immunoSEQ multiplex PCR was the method, and the copy in TCRdb shows in-frame clones only, minus some. Of roughly 130,000 clones detected, almost 90% appear once; the ten largest clones hold roughly 12%. The source was peripheral blood, collected just under 74 weeks after starting pembrolizumab. The receptors derive from an adult with mismatch repair-deficient cancer. Both conserved end residues are trimmed from each CDR3. Clone size is given for some rows only: seen once, a few or many times, or a class if the clone is expanded.

v_call clone_size cdr3_aa
TRBV5-6 . ASSTPGQLNTGELF
TRBV28 . ASSLVGTNTEAF
TRBV12-5 . ARHREALMAAVEGTAPNQPQH
TRBV4-3 . ASSRGTSTDTQY
TRBV5-4 . ASSLGTKFELF
TRBV6-1 . ASALTADTQY
TRBV14 . ASSHRWDGLDTQY
TRBV6-5 . ASSIDRYQPQH
TRBV6-5 . ASSYASALREKLF
TRBV5-1 . ASSPGSMGETQY
TRBV5-4 . ASMRSSYNEQF
TRBV5-4 . ASSTGLAYEQY
TRBV5-4 . ASSPWWGSVDTDTQY
TRBV18 few ASSPLRDGEAF
TRBV5-4 . ASSLVRDTDTQY
TRBV13 . ASSEGLSWGFNEQF
TRBV30 . AWSFGEGVDGYT
TRBV6-5 . ASSRAPSSYEQY
TRBV28 . ASSPGPRSRQETQY
TRBV4-2 once ASSQEVAGGTYNEQF
TRBV4-1 . ASSQRGGGPMDTQY
TRBV5-5 . ASSLPGGFNTGELF
TRBV7-9 once ASSFRGGAYNEQF
TRBV6-5 few ASSYSGTGNTEAF
TRBV25-1 . ASSEAVGPEETQY
TRBV2 once ASSLGSHEQY